Following are 14 T cell receptor beta chains from one sample sequenced in a study of graft-versus-host responses after intestinal transplantation. Only in-frame clones appear in the TCRdb table, and some are missing; sequencing was by immunoSEQ multiplex PCR. Of about 45,000 clones in the sample, 90% to 95% are singletons; the top ten hold around 4.8%. Here the sequenced sample was PBMCs, taken 524 days after transplant. The receptors shown here come from a human patient who received an intestinal transplant, so some T cells may come from the graft donor.

The chain recombines TRBV5-6 with TRBJ2-7, with D perhaps matching TRBD1 (6 bases). The germline V gene encodes CDR1 SGHDT and CDR2 YYEEEE. V dropped 3 bases and J dropped 5 bases, with 18 bases sitting between them. The CDR3 runs 15 residues. Here the CDR3 DNA reads TGTGCCAGCAGCTCGGTTCCGGGACAATTCCACGAGCAGTACTTC. It specifies CASSSVPGQFHEQYF.

The rearrangement uses TRBV5-1 and TRBJ2-3; the D gene is possibly TRBD1 (7 bases). V shed 0 bases and J shed 3 bases, with 8 bases lying between them. The CDR3 contains 14 residues. Germline V lookup: CDR1 SGHRS, CDR2 YFSETQ. The CDR3 nucleotides are TGCGCCAGCAGCTTGGCAGGGGGGACAGATACGCAGTATTTT. This codes for CASSLAGGTDTQYF. The full variable domain, rest sourced from reference TRBV5-1 and TRBJ2-3, is KAGVTQTPRYLIKTRGQQVTLSCSPISGHRSVSWYQQTPGQGLQFLFEYFSETQRNKGNFPGRFSGRQFSNSRSEMNVSTLELGDSALYLCASSLAGGTDTQYFGPGTRLTVL.

This chain connects TRBV18 to TRBJ2-5, with D uncertain. CDR1 and CDR2 from the germline V gene are KGHSH and LQKENI. This CDR3 spans 12 amino acids. With 3 bases removed from V and 4 bases from J, the gap between germline ends came to 6 bases. DNA for the CDR3: TGTGCCAGCTCACCCCTCCTAGAGACCCAGTACTTC. Its protein is CASSPLLETQYF.

The chain combines TRBV5-6 with TRBJ2-5; TRBD1 might be the D (5 bases). Per germline, CDR1 SGHDT and CDR2 YYEEEE. This CDR3 is built from 14 residues. V was shortened by 2 bases and J by 3 bases, with 11 bases between the two germline ends. CDR3 DNA: TGTGCCAGCAGCTTCTTAGGGGCAGAAGAGACCCAGTACTTC. Translating gives CASSFLGAEETQYF. Based on the CDR3 plus reference TRBV5-6 and TRBJ2-5, the full variable domain is DAGVTQSPTHLIKTRGQQVTLRCSPKSGHDTVSWYQQALGQGPQFIFQYYEEEERQRGNFPDRFSGHQFPNYSSELNVNALLLGDSALYLCASSFLGAEETQYFGPGTRLLVL.

The chain uses TRBV11-2 and TRBJ2-2; TRBD1 matches 7 bases. The junction had 4 bases not matched to a gene; V was cut back by 5 bases and J by 4 bases. Per germline, CDR1 SGHAT and CDR2 FQNNGV. The CDR3 is 14 residues long. The CDR3 DNA sequence: TGTGCCAGCAGCAAAACAGGGGCCACCGGGGAGCTGTTTTTT. It is translated as CASSKTGATGELFF.

This clone came up once. The V and J genes are TRBV6-5 and TRBJ2-5, with D perhaps being TRBD1 or TRBD2 (5 bases each). With the DNA end fitting TRBJ2-7 better, the J assignment may be wrong. Germline CDR1 is MNHEY and CDR2 is SVGAGI. This CDR3 is 13 amino acids long. The CDR3 DNA is TGTGCCAGCACCTCTGGGGGAGTCGGCGAGCAGTACTTC. Its protein is CASTSGGVGEQYF.

V usage is TRBV6-6 and J usage is TRBJ2-7; the match to TRBD1 covers 10 bases. With 10 bases clipped from V and 3 bases from J, the junction kept 6 bases outside the gene matches. The germline CDR1 and CDR2 sequences are MNHNY and SVGAGI (reference sequence). The CDR3 extends over 13 amino acids. CDR3 nucleotides: TGTGCCAACGGGACAGGGGTGAGCTACGAGCAGTACTTC. Protein sequence: CANGTGVSYEQYF.

The rearrangement links TRBV19 to TRBJ1-4; D ambiguous. CDR1 is LNHDA, CDR2 SQIVND, per germline (reference sequence). The CDR3 consists of 13 residues. The V end was cut by 1 base, the J end by 11 bases, with 11 bases between. As DNA, the CDR3 is TGTGCCAGTAGTATAGGCGGGTTTGGGAAACTGTTTTTT. Protein product: CASSIGGFGKLFF.

This clone was detected once. The chain has TRBV29-1 and TRBJ2-5; 9 nucleotides agree with TRBD2. The CDR3 runs 15 residues. Germline CDR1 is SQVTM and CDR2 is ANQGSEA. Unmatched junction bases numbered 14, after V lost 7 bases and J lost 5 bases. In DNA form, the CDR3 reads TGCAGCGCTCACTTAGCGGGAGAAAACGAGGAGACCCAGTACTTC. Translated: CSAHLAGENEETQYF.

The chain links TRBV11-3 to TRBJ2-3; no clear D. Germline CDR1 reads SGHNT; CDR2 reads YENEEA. Trimming pared 1 base from V and 3 bases from J, leaving 5 bases between. The CDR3 consists of 13 residues. CDR3 protein: CASSLALTDTQYF. The CDR3 nucleotides read TGTGCCAGCAGCTTAGCTTTGACAGATACGCAGTATTTT.

This rearrangement joins TRBV4-3 to TRBJ2-4; D remains ambiguous. Germline-derived CDR1 and CDR2 are LGHNA and YSLEER. V was clipped by 3 bases and J by 0 bases, with 12 bases between them. This CDR3 is built from 16 residues. Written as DNA, the CDR3 is TGCGCCAGCAGCCAGAATCTCCCGGGAGCCAAAAACATTCAGTACTTC. It codes for CASSQNLPGAKNIQYF.

The chain combines TRBV6-1 with TRBJ2-7, with 8 bases aligning to TRBD2. The CDR3 runs to 14 residues. Germline assignment: CDR1 MNHNS and CDR2 SASEGT. Germline trimming cut 10 bases from V and 0 bases from J; bases unmatched to any gene: 8. The CDR3 DNA reads TGTGCCACCAGCTATGCGGGAGGCTCCTACGAGCAGTACTTC. Amino acids: CATSYAGGSYEQYF.

In its sample, this clone was seen once. V gene TRBV6-6 combines with J gene TRBJ2-5, with 9 bases matching TRBD1. The DNA matches TRBJ2-7 better at its end, which makes the J call doubtful. Germline lookup yields CDR1 MNHNY and CDR2 SVGAGI (reference sequence). The CDR3 totals 15 residues. CDR3 sequence reads: CASRTGRQGAYEQYF. CDR3 in DNA: TGTGCCAGCAGAACCGGTCGACAGGGGGCCTACGAGCAGTACTTC.

CDR3 region: CASSVVGGEQFF. The CDR3 coding sequence is TGTGCCAGCAGCGTAGTAGGTGGGGAGCAGTTCTTC. The chain carries TRBV9 and TRBJ2-1; D not certain. Germline V gene lookup returns CDR1 SGDLS and CDR2 YYNGEE. The CDR3 length is 12 residues. Trimming removed 0 bases from V and 10 bases from J, with 8 bases in between.